This T cell receptor beta chain was observed in a study of beta chain features in type 1 diabetes. Study in general: All samples yielded 107,917,701 examined sorted cells.

Turning to this clone: Antigen: not known.

The isolated RNA, all of it, was reverse transcribed, so expressed TCRB transcripts were what got sequenced. Clones were read by immunoSEQ multiplex PCR, and TCRdb kept only the in-frame ones, dropping some. The sample carries 200,000 to 250,000 clones, approximately 11% recorded once. Whole-study results and caveats: More deletions and fewer insertions at VDJ junctions were found in patients with type 1 diabetes. Short templates might get an advantage during PCR, and this would be equal in patients and controls. Researchers report that Type 1 diabetes patients had moderately but significantly shorter TCRB CDR3s across all four CD4+ subsets.

Germline CDR1 is SGHTA and CDR2 is FQGNSA. V shed 4 bases, J shed 6 bases, and the junction held 9 bases outside the gene matches. The CDR3 spans 15 residues. This receptor was taken from a man aged 18 to 30 in good health. J is TRBJ2-1 and V is TRBV7-2; TRBD2 agrees at 7 bases. The source material was central memory CD4+ T cells from blood. The CDR3 DNA reads as TGTGCCAGCAGCTCCCAGAGCGGGAAAGGCAATGAGCAGTTCTTC. The encoded protein is CASSSQSGKGNEQFF.